The 29 T cell receptor beta chains listed next were all sequenced from one sample in a study of PD-L1 blockade in urothelial cancer. Time point here: pretreatment peripheral blood. Repertoires were generated with immunoSEQ multiplex PCR, while TCRdb's copy carries only in-frame clones and drops some. Found here are approximately 41,000 clones, about 85% of them singletons; the top ten hold roughly 15%. The material was PBMCs, obtained around atezolizumab (anti-PD-L1) treatment. The receptors derive from an elderly man with urothelial cancer.

This clone was counted only a few times. This chain uses TRBV29-1 with TRBJ1-1, with 7 bases identical to TRBD1. V was pared by 4 bases and J by 7 bases, with 6 bases of the junction left unmatched. Looked up from germline, CDR1 is SQVTM and CDR2 is ANQGSEA. The CDR3 totals 12 residues. In DNA form, the CDR3 reads TGCAGCGTTGGCAAACAGGGGCATGAAGCTTTCTTT. Translation gives CSVGKQGHEAFF.

This clone was seen once. V gene TRBV2 combines with J gene TRBJ2-4, with 7 bases fitting TRBD1. The CDR3 runs to 15 residues. Germline V gene sequence: CDR1 SNHLY, CDR2 FYNNEI. Germline trimming cut 6 bases from V and 1 base from J; bases unmatched to any gene: 6. CDR3 DNA sequence: TGTGCCAGCAGACTTCCACAGGGGGCCAAAAACATTCAGTACTTC. Translation: CASRLPQGAKNIQYF.

This clone occurred a few times. The chain couples TRBV4-2 to TRBJ2-1; TRBD1 aligns across 7 bases. V dropped 0 bases and J dropped 4; count of bases not matched to a gene: 6. Germline V gene lookup returns CDR1 LGHNA and CDR2 YNFKEQ. CDR3 size: 16 residues. The CDR3 loop is CASSQDQAGGYNEQFF. In nucleotides, the CDR3 is TGTGCCAGCAGCCAAGATCAGGCAGGGGGTTACAATGAGCAGTTCTTC.

The genes are TRBV28 and TRBJ1-4, with 9 positions matching TRBD1. Germline V gives CDR1 MDHEN, CDR2 SYDVKM. V trimming: 4 bases; J trimming: 7 bases; junction bases outside the gene matches: 7. The CDR3 has 15 amino acids. This CDR3 reads CASSSGQGMIEKLFF. The CDR3 DNA reads as TGTGCCAGCAGTTCGGGACAGGGAATGATTGAAAAACTGTTTTTT. Variable domain in full (rest from reference TRBV28 and TRBJ1-4): DVKVTQSSRYLVKRTGEKVFLECVQDMDHENMFWYRQDPGLGLRLIYFSYDVKMKEKGDIPEGYSVSREKKERFSLILESASTNQTSMYLCASSSGQGMIEKLFFGSGTQLSVL.

Concerning this clone itself: Other DNA sequences in this sample translate to the same CDR3. The V gene is TRBV30, the J gene TRBJ2-3; 7 nucleotides line up with TRBD2. The CDR3 has 14 residues. V lost 0 bases, J lost 0 bases, and 0 bases stayed unmatched. Looked up from germline, CDR1 is GTSNPN and CDR2 is SVGIG (reference sequence). CDR3: CAWSVGGSTDTQYF. The CDR3 DNA reads as TGTGCCTGGAGTGTGGGGGGGAGCACAGATACGCAGTATTTT.

This clone has only one observation. The rearrangement uses TRBV10-3 and TRBJ2-3; a possible D gene is TRBD1 (5 bases). The CDR3 consists of 14 residues. Trimming removed 5 bases from V and 1 base from J, with 10 bases in between. Germline lookup yields CDR1 ENHRY and CDR2 SYGVKD. The CDR3 loop reads CAISQIRGTDTQYF. The CDR3 DNA follows: TGTGCCATCAGTCAAATCAGGGGCACAGATACGCAGTATTTT.

The J gene is TRBJ2-7, the V gene TRBV10-3; 9 bases align to TRBD1. V was pared by 10 bases and J by 3 bases, with 10 bases of the junction left unmatched. The CDR3 sequence is 14 residues long. Germline V gene lookup returns CDR1 ENHRY and CDR2 SYGVKD. The CDR3: CATTRETGGYEQYF. DNA of the CDR3: TGTGCCACTACGCGTGAGACAGGGGGCTACGAGCAGTACTTC.

This clone was detected only a few times. This chain connects TRBV5-1 to TRBJ1-1; the match to TRBD1 covers 9 bases. Germline CDR1 SGHRS, CDR2 YFSETQ. CDR3 length: 16 residues. Trimming removed 4 bases from V and 1 base from J; junction bases left unmatched: 8. The DNA of the CDR3 is TGCGCCAGCAGCAGAGGGACAGGGCTATCGAACACTGAAGCTTTCTTT. Its translation: CASSRGTGLSNTEAFF.

The V and J genes are TRBV11-2 and TRBJ2-5; D uncertain. The CDR3 totals 11 residues. V lost 5 bases and J lost 3, with 4 bases in between. Germline V CDR1 and CDR2: SGHAT, FQNNGV. The CDR3 is CASSNKETQYF. CDR3 in DNA: TGTGCCAGCAGCAACAAAGAGACCCAGTACTTC. Drawing the rest from reference TRBV11-2 and TRBJ2-5, the complete variable domain is EAGVAQSPRYKIIEKRQSVAFWCNPISGHATLYWYQQILGQGPKLLIQFQNNGVVDDSQLPKDRFSAERLKGVDSTLKIQPAKLEDSAVYLCASSNKETQYFGPGTRLLVL.

The chain is built from TRBV9 and TRBJ2-7, with a possible D match to TRBD1 (7 bases). Deletions cut 3 bases from V and 6 bases from J, with 16 bases between. Germline assignment: CDR1 SGDLS and CDR2 YYNGEE. This CDR3 is 14 amino acids long. Written as DNA, the CDR3 is TGTGCCAGCAGCGCCCGGACAGGAGGGGGCGAGCAGTACTTC. Translating gives CASSARTGGGEQYF.

The CDR3 loop is CASSPTGGAWRTEAFF. The CDR3 bases are TGTGCCAGCAGCCCGACAGGGGGCGCCTGGAGGACTGAAGCTTTCTTT. This rearrangement joins TRBV9 to TRBJ1-1, with 10 bases aligning to TRBD1. The CDR3 is made up of 16 amino acids. The V and J ends lost 4 bases and 5 bases, in that order; junction bases with no gene match: 11. From germline, CDR1 is SGDLS and CDR2 YYNGEE.

This clone was picked up one time. CDR3 sequence (DNA): TGTGCCAGTAGTATTCGACAGGGCGGAGATACGCAGTATTTT. Its protein product is CASSIRQGGDTQYF. The chain employs TRBV19 and TRBJ2-3, with TRBD1 matching over 7 bases. Germline V gene sequence: CDR1 LNHDA, CDR2 SQIVND (reference sequence). The CDR3 extends over 14 amino acids. V dropped 3 bases and J dropped 5; count of bases not matched to a gene: 5.

The rearrangement links TRBV25-1 to TRBJ2-6; D uncertain. Germline V gene lookup returns CDR1 MGHDK and CDR2 SYGVNS. Deletions cut 9 bases from V and 0 bases from J, with 6 bases between. This CDR3 has 13 amino acids. In nucleotides, the CDR3 is TGTGCCAGTAAATACTCTGGGGCCAACGTCCTGACTTTC. Its translation: CASKYSGANVLTF.

The chain employs TRBV19 and TRBJ1-3, with 10 nucleotides matching TRBD1. CDR3 size: 15 residues. Looked up from germline, CDR1 is LNHDA and CDR2 is SQIVND (reference sequence). V lost 5 bases and J lost 4; bases outside the gene matches: 5. CDR3 amino acids: CASSSGTGVGNTIYF. CDR3 in DNA: TGTGCCAGTAGTTCCGGGACAGGGGTCGGAAACACCATATATTTT. Variable domain in full (rest from reference TRBV19 and TRBJ1-3): DGGITQSPKYLFRKEGQNVTLSCEQNLNHDAMYWYRQDPGQGLRLIYYSQIVNDFQKGDIAEGYSVSREKKESFPLTVTSAQKNPTAFYLCASSSGTGVGNTIYFGEGSWLTVV.

The chain is built from TRBV4-2 and TRBJ2-1; TRBD2 matches at 9 bases. This CDR3 is 15 amino acids long. Unmatched junction bases numbered 6, after V lost 0 bases and J lost 9 bases. Germline V gene sequence: CDR1 LGHNA, CDR2 YNFKEQ. The DNA of the CDR3 is TGTGCCAGCAGCCAAGAAGCGGGAGGCCGGGGTGAGCAGTTCTTC. It encodes CASSQEAGGRGEQFF.

The V gene is TRBV11-2, the J gene TRBJ2-1; D perhaps matches TRBD1 (5 bases). The germline V gene has CDR1 SGHAT and CDR2 FQNNGV. CDR3 length: 18 residues. The V gene lost 1 base and the J gene lost 7 bases, with 23 bases spanning the gap. The CDR3 DNA follows: TGTGCCAGCAGCTTAGGGCGTCAGGGATTCATAATTAGGAATGAGCAGTTCTTC. It encodes CASSLGRQGFIIRNEQFF.

This chain links TRBV5-5 with TRBJ2-2; 13 bases are a match to TRBD2. CDR3 size: 17 residues. Germline V gene lookup returns CDR1 SGHKS and CDR2 YYEKEE (reference sequence). Trimming removed 4 bases from V and 7 bases from J; junction bases left unmatched: 10. The CDR3 loop reads CASSITSGRALGGELFF. DNA of the CDR3: TGTGCCAGCAGCATTACTAGCGGGAGGGCCCTCGGCGGGGAGCTGTTTTTT.

DNA of the CDR3: TGTGCCAGTAGTCTCCAAGCCGGTGAAGCTTTCTTT. It specifies CASSLQAGEAFF. The chain is built from TRBV19 and TRBJ1-1; no firm D call. Germline-derived CDR1 and CDR2 are LNHDA and SQIVND (reference sequence). V was cut by 5 bases and J by 7 bases, with 11 bases left in between. CDR3 length: 12 amino acids.

V is TRBV25-1 and J is TRBJ1-2; a possible D gene is TRBD1 (5 bases). CDR1 is MGHDK and CDR2 is SYGVNS in the germline V gene. The CDR3 is 16 residues long. Trimming cost V 3 bases and J 4 bases, with 18 bases left between them. Here the CDR3 reads CASSEGWTSGRYGYTF. The CDR3 nucleotides read TGTGCCAGCAGTGAGGGTTGGACATCTGGTCGCTATGGCTACACCTTC.

This sequence joins TRBV7-2 and TRBJ2-1; a possible D gene is TRBD2 (6 bases). The CDR3 totals 15 residues. In germline, CDR1 is SGHTA, CDR2 FQGNSA. With 3 bases removed from V and 2 bases from J, the gap between germline ends came to 11 bases. The CDR3: CASSFRAGTYNEQFF. The CDR3 DNA is TGTGCCAGCAGCTTTAGAGCGGGCACCTACAATGAGCAGTTCTTC.

This clone was seen once. The chain recombines TRBV19 with TRBJ1-4; D possibly corresponds to TRBD1 (5 bases). CDR3 length equals 15 residues. Germline V gives CDR1 LNHDA, CDR2 SQIVND (reference sequence). V shed 8 bases and J shed 8 bases, with 21 bases lying between them. CDR3 nucleotide sequence: TGTGCCAGTGGGGATCGCGGGGACTGGCGGGAAAAACTGTTTTTT. Its protein product is CASGDRGDWREKLFF.

This clone was observed a handful of times. The chain combines TRBV6-1 with TRBJ2-7, with TRBD2 identical over 9 bases. The V gene's germline CDR1 is MNHNS and CDR2 SASEGT. Germline trimming cut 3 bases from V and 10 bases from J; bases unmatched to any gene: 7. The CDR3 contains 13 residues. CDR3 bases: TGTGCCAGCAGTGAGGTGGTTAGCGGGAGACAGTACTTC. Its translation: CASSEVVSGRQYF.

The rearrangement joins TRBV21-1 to TRBJ2-3; the table's D gene call, TRBD2, was not cross checked with the DNA. TRBV21-1 is a pseudogene locus. This CDR3 contains 23 residues. The CDR3 is CASSKGSAGLKGPGLDPRDTQYF. The CDR3 region has the DNA TGTGCCAGCAGCAAAGGTTCAGCGGGACTTAAGGGCCCCGGGCTAGACCCCCGAGATACGCAGTATTTT.

V usage is TRBV5-1 and J usage is TRBJ2-5, with 14 bases lining up with TRBD2. The germline gives CDR1 SGHRS, CDR2 YFSETQ. V lost 7 bases to trimming and J lost 5 bases; unmatched junction nucleotides: 7. The CDR3 sequence is 15 residues long. The CDR3 bases are TGCGCCAGCGGAGGGACTAGCGGGAGTTGGGAGACCCAGTACTTC. It translates to CASGGTSGSWETQYF.

This chain connects TRBV11-2 to TRBJ2-6, with 10 bases lining up with TRBD2. This CDR3 is built from 18 residues. Germline CDR1 is SGHAT and CDR2 is FQNNGV. V shed 2 bases, J shed 2 bases, and the junction held 6 bases outside the gene matches. CDR3 DNA sequence: TGTGCCAGCAGCTTAAGGTCTAGCGGGAGTACTGGGGCCAACGTCCTGACTTTC. This gives the protein CASSLRSSGSTGANVLTF.

This clone was detected once. This chain joins TRBV2 and TRBJ1-1; no reliable D call. The ends were cut back, 2 bases at V and 8 bases at J, with 9 bases in the middle. The length of the CDR3 is 12 residues. Germline V gene lookup returns CDR1 SNHLY and CDR2 FYNNEI. CDR3 in DNA: TGTGCCAGCAGTGAATCCGGTCACGAAGCTTTCTTT. Residues: CASSESGHEAFF.

This clone was counted a few times. The chain combines TRBV6-1 with TRBJ1-2; 10 positions agree with TRBD1. Germline CDR1 is MNHNS and CDR2 is SASEGT. Trimming cost V 6 bases and J 6 bases; bases outside gene matches: 4. CDR3 length: 13 residues. CDR3 residues: CASRATGGHGYTF. DNA of the CDR3: TGTGCCAGCAGAGCGACAGGGGGCCATGGCTACACCTTC.

The V and J genes are TRBV29-1 and TRBJ1-1; 11 bases align to TRBD1. The CDR3 length is 12 residues. The junction had 2 bases not matched to a gene; V was cut back by 6 bases and J by 5 bases. Germline V gives CDR1 SQVTM, CDR2 ANQGSEA. The CDR3 is CSVGQGETEAFF. DNA for the CDR3: TGCAGCGTGGGACAGGGGGAAACTGAAGCTTTCTTT.

The V gene is TRBV18, the J gene TRBJ1-3; D is perhaps TRBD1 (6 bases). Trimming left V 2 bases short and J 0 bases short, with 14 bases between. The length of the CDR3 is 17 residues. Per germline, CDR1 KGHSH and CDR2 LQKENI. This chain's CDR3 is CASSPILGQSSGNTIYF. CDR3 DNA: TGTGCCAGCTCACCAATTCTCGGACAGAGCTCTGGAAACACCATATATTTT.